Following are 15 T cell receptor beta chains from one sample sequenced in a study of blood T cell repertoires in COVID-19. The assay was immunoSEQ multiplex PCR, and TCRdb's table has in-frame clones only and misses some. The repertoire holds about 330,000 clones, with more than 75% as singletons. Sequenced input: peripheral blood. These receptors came from a woman in her forties or fifties with acute or convalescent COVID-19.

The rearrangement links TRBV28 to TRBJ2-2, with D possibly TRBD1 on 5 matching bases. The V gene lost 4 bases and the J gene lost 1 base, with 13 bases spanning the gap. Germline loops: CDR1 MDHEN, CDR2 SYDVKM. The CDR3 spans 16 residues. CDR3 in DNA: TGTGCCAGCAGTTCCCCAGGGTCGGAGAACACCGGGGAGCTGTTTTTT. This translates into CASSSPGSENTGELFF.

CDR3 region: CASSQGVSVGTDTQYF. The CDR3 DNA follows: TGTGCCAGCAGCCAAGGGGTTAGCGTGGGCACAGATACGCAGTATTTT. The rearrangement links TRBV3-1 (or the pseudogene TRBV3-2) to TRBJ2-3, with TRBD2 as a possible D gene (5 bases). The length of the CDR3 is 16 residues. The germline V gene encodes CDR1 LGHDT and CDR2 YNNKEL (reference sequence). Trimming removed 1 base from V and 1 base from J, with 12 bases in between.

This clone was seen only a few times. CDR3 residues: CASSYRDRGEQFF. CDR3 sequence (DNA): TGTGCCAGCAGTTACCGGGACAGGGGTGAGCAGTTCTTC. The chain uses TRBV6-5 and TRBJ2-1, with 10 nucleotides matching TRBD1. Germline V CDR1 and CDR2: MNHEY, SVGAGI. The CDR3 totals 13 residues. J was trimmed by 9 bases and V by 2 bases; bases with no gene match: 1.

The chain links TRBV7-9 to TRBJ1-5; 8 bases agree with TRBD1. The germline gives CDR1 SEHNR, CDR2 FQNEAQ (reference sequence). The CDR3 totals 13 residues. Trimming removed 11 bases from V and 6 bases from J; junction bases left unmatched: 9. CDR3 sequence (DNA): TGTGCCTCTGGGGGGACAGGCGGTCAGCCCCAGCATTTT. This sequence encodes CASGGTGGQPQHF.

Only one count was recorded for this clone. The chain joins TRBV5-1 to TRBJ2-1; D ambiguous. The germline CDR1 and CDR2 sequences are SGHRS and YFSETQ. The CDR3 spans 14 residues. V was trimmed by 6 bases and J by 0 bases, leaving 10 bases between them. Here the CDR3 DNA reads TGCGCCAGCACCTTTACACCCTCCTACAATGAGCAGTTCTTC. Its protein is CASTFTPSYNEQFF.

This clone was seen once. The rearrangement joins TRBV4-1 to TRBJ2-7, with 8 bases aligning to TRBD1. The V and J ends lost 3 bases and 7 bases, in that order; junction bases with no gene match: 5. The CDR3 is made up of 13 amino acids. CDR1 and CDR2 from the germline V gene are MGHRA and YSYEKL. CDR3 protein: CASSHNRGVEQYF. The DNA of the CDR3 is TGCGCCAGCAGCCATAACAGGGGGGTAGAGCAGTACTTC.

This chain links TRBV3-1 (or the pseudogene TRBV3-2) with TRBJ2-3; 7 bases are a match to TRBD2. This CDR3 region has 17 residues. The V segment lost 4 bases and the J segment 1 base; nucleotides outside the gene matches: 11. Germline CDR1 is LGHDT and CDR2 is YNNKEL (reference sequence). In nucleotides, the CDR3 is TGTGCCAGCAGCCCTCCCCCTCGGGGAGGGCGCACAGATACGCAGTATTTT. It translates to CASSPPPRGGRTDTQYF.

The chain employs TRBV6-6 and TRBJ2-1; 11 bases map to TRBD2. CDR3 size: 15 residues. J lost 4 bases, V lost 6 bases, and 5 bases had no gene match. The V gene's germline CDR1 is MNHNY and CDR2 SVGAGI (reference sequence). The CDR3 DNA follows: TGTGCCAGCAGACTGACTAGCGGGGAGTACAATGAGCAGTTCTTC. Its translation is CASRLTSGEYNEQFF.

V is TRBV10-3 and J is TRBJ2-1; 9 bases are a match to TRBD2. The CDR3 is 14 amino acids. Germline V lookup: CDR1 ENHRY, CDR2 SYGVKD. The junction had 14 bases not matched to a gene; V was cut back by 11 bases and J by 9 bases. The CDR3 nucleotides read TGTGCCGTCACAACAGGCAGCGGGAGGTTTGAGCAGTTCTTC. It yields the protein CAVTTGSGRFEQFF.

This clone showed up just once. The chain combines TRBV10-3 with TRBJ2-1; 10 nucleotides line up with TRBD1. Unmatched junction bases numbered 7, after V lost 7 bases and J lost 1 base. Germline V gives CDR1 ENHRY, CDR2 SYGVKD. This CDR3 is built from 16 residues. For the CDR3, the DNA is TGTGCCATCACTGAAAGGACAGGGGGTTCCTACAATGAGCAGTTCTTC. Residues: CAITERTGGSYNEQFF.

V usage is TRBV5-1 and J usage is TRBJ2-3; D perhaps matches TRBD2 (5 bases). V was clipped by 3 bases and J by 6 bases, with 17 bases between them. CDR3 length: 15 residues. CDR1 is SGHRS, CDR2 YFSETQ, per germline. Here the CDR3 DNA reads TGCGCCAGCAGCTGGAGCGGTAGCTCGGCGGATACGCAGTATTTT. Residues: CASSWSGSSADTQYF.

This clone appeared a few times. J is TRBJ1-1 and V is TRBV19, with D perhaps matching TRBD1 (5 bases). The CDR3 sequence is 14 residues long. V lost 3 bases and J lost 5, with 13 bases in between. CDR1 is LNHDA and CDR2 is SQIVND in the germline V gene (reference sequence). This CDR3 reads CASSMWTLGTEAFF. CDR3 coding DNA: TGTGCCAGTAGTATGTGGACACTGGGGACTGAAGCTTTCTTT.

The chain uses TRBV6-5 and TRBJ1-1, with a tentative D call TRBD1 (6 bases). CDR1 is MNHEY and CDR2 is SVGAGI in the germline V gene. This CDR3 has 15 residues. V lost 8 bases and J 0 bases, leaving 16 bases between the germline ends. CDR3 region: CASFGRQGMNTEAFF. CDR3 in DNA: TGTGCCAGCTTCGGGAGGCAGGGGATGAACACTGAAGCTTTCTTT.

The chain recombines TRBV28 with TRBJ1-1; D call uncertain. Germline CDR1 MDHEN, CDR2 SYDVKM. CDR3 length equals 12 residues. The ends were cut back, 6 bases at V and 1 base at J, with 6 bases in the middle. The CDR3 reads CASRTQNTEAFF. The CDR3 DNA reads as TGTGCCAGCAGGACACAGAACACTGAAGCTTTCTTT.

The rearrangement uses TRBV7-3 and TRBJ2-3; 10 nucleotides agree with TRBD2. The V gene's germline CDR1 is SGHTA and CDR2 FQGTGA. The V segment lost 2 bases and the J segment 2 bases; nucleotides outside the gene matches: 7. The CDR3 covers 17 residues. CDR3 loop: CASSLRGLAAPTDTQYF. CDR3 in DNA: TGTGCCAGCAGCTTACGAGGACTAGCGGCCCCCACAGATACGCAGTATTTT.